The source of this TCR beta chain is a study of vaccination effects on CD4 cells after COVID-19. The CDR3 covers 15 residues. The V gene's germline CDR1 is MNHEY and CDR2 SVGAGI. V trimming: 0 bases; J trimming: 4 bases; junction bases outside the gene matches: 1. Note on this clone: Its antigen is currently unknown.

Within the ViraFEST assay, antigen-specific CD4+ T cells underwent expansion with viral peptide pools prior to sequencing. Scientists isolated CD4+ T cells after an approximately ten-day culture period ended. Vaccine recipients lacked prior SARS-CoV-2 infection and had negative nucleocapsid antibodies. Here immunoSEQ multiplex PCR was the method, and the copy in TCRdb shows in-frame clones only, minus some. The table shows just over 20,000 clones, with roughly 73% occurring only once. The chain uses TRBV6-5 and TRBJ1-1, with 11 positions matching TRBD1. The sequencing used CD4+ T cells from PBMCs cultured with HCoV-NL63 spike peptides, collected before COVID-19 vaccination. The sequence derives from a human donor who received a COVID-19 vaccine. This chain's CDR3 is CASSYSGQGGTEAFF. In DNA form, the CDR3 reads TGTGCCAGCAGTTACTCGGGACAGGGGGGCACTGAAGCTTTCTTT.